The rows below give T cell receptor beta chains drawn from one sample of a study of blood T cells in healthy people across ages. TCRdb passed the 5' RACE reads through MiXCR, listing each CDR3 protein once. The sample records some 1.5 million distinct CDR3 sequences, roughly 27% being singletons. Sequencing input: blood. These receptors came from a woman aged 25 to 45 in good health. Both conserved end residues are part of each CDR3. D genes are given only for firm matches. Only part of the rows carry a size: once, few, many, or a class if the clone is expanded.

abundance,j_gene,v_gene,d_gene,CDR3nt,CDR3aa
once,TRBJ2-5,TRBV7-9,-,TGTGCCAGCAGCTTAGCAACCGGGGCGGATGGGACCCAGTACTTC,CASSLATGADGTQYF
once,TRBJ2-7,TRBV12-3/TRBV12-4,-,TGTGCCAGCAGTCCGGACTGGAGCGAGGATCAGTACTTC,CASSPDWSEDQYF
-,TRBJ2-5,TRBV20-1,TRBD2,TGCAGTGCAATAAGCGGGAGGGAAAACAACCAAGAGACCCAGTACTTC,CSAISGRENNQETQYF
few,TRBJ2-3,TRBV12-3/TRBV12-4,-,TGTGCCAGCAGTTTATGGCGGAGAGATACGCAGTATTTT,CASSLWRRDTQYF
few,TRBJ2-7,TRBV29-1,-,TGCAGCGTTTCCGGGACGGTCTCCTACGAGCAGTACTTC,CSVSGTVSYEQYF
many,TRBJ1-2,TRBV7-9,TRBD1,TGTGCCAGCAGCTTGAGACAGGGTGGCTACACCTTC,CASSLRQGGYTF
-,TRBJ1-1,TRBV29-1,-,TGCAGCGCCGGACAGAGGAACACTGAAGCTTTCTTT,CSAGQRNTEAFF
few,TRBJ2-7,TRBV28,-,TGTGCCAGCAGGCTAAACAGTGACGAGCAGTACTTC,CASRLNSDEQYF
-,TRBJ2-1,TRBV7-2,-,TGTGCCAGCAGCTTAGGCCCAAGTCCCTACGAGCAGTTCTTC,CASSLGPSPYEQFF
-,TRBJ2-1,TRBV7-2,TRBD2,TGTGCCAGCAGCTTAGCTAGCGGGGGAGTCTATGAGCAGTTCTTC,CASSLASGGVYEQFF
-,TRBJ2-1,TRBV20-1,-,TGCAGTGCCCGAGGGGCGGGTTTCCCTAAAAGCTCCTACAATGAGCAGTTCTTC,CSARGAGFPKSSYNEQFF
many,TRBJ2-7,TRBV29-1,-,TGCAGCGTTGGGAGGACATCCTACGAGCAGTACTTC,CSVGRTSYEQYF
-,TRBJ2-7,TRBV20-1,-,TGCAGTGCTAGTCCGGGGATCGAGCAGTACTTC,CSASPGIEQYF
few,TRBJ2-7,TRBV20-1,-,TGCAGTGCTTCGACAGGACCGACCTACGAGCAGTACTTC,CSASTGPTYEQYF
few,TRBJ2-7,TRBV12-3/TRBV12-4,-,TGTGCCAGCAGTTTTCGGGGGTCGGCTCCCGAGCAGTACTTC,CASSFRGSAPEQYF
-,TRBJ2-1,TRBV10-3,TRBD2,TGTGCCATCAGTGAACGACTAGCGGAGGGAGTTGACAATGAGCAGTTCTTC,CAISERLAEGVDNEQFF
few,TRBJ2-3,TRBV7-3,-,TGTGCCAGCAGCTTAATTGCTAGCGAGGAGGCAGATACGCAGTATTTT,CASSLIASEEADTQYF
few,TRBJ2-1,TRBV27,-,TGTGCCAGCAGTTTTGGAGGTGAACGGGAGCAGTTCTTC,CASSFGGEREQFF
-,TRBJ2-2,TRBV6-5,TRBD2,TGTGCCAGCAGTTACTCTGCGGGAGGCGGGATTGACGGGGAGCTGTTTTTT,CASSYSAGGGIDGELFF
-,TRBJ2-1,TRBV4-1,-,TGCGCCAGTAGCCAATACTGGGGGGCTGAGCAGTTCTTC,CASSQYWGAEQFF
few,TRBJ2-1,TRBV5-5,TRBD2,TGTGCCAGCAGCTTGGGTCGGGGGACTAGCGGTTACAATGAGCAGTTCTTC,CASSLGRGTSGYNEQFF
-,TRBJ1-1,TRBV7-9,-,TGTGCCAGCTTTCAGGGGACGAAAGCTTTCTTT,CASFQGTKAFF
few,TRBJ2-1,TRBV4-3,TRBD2,TGCGCCAGCAGCCAAGAGAGTTCGGCTAGCGGGAGTCGGGGCTCCTACAATGAGCAGTTCTTC,CASSQESSASGSRGSYNEQFF
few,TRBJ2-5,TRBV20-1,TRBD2,TGCAGTGCTAACCGGGACTACGGGAAGACCCAGTACTTC,CSANRDYGKTQYF
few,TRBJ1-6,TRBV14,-,TGTGCCAGCAGCCACCACACCAGACGCGGGGGGCGGCCTTCACCCCTCCACTTT,CASSHHTRRGGRPSPLHF
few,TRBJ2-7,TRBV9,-,TGTGCCAGCAGCCCCCCCTTGGGTCCCAAGTCCTACGAGCAGTACTTC,CASSPPLGPKSYEQYF
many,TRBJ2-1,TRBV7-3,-,TGTGCCAGCAGCTACCCCCGCGGTGAGCAGTTCTTC,CASSYPRGEQFF
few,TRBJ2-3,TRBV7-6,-,TGTGCCAGCAGCTTAGATACGGGCCTCACAGATACGCAGTATTTT,CASSLDTGLTDTQYF
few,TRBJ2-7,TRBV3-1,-,TGTGCCAGCAGCCAAGATCTCGGGTACTACGAGCAGTACTTC,CASSQDLGYYEQYF
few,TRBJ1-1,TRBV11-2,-,TGTGCCAGCAGCTTAGAGGGCAGGACTGGGGACACTGAAGCTTTCTTT,CASSLEGRTGDTEAFF
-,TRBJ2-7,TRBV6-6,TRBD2,TGTGCCAGCAGCCCATGGACTAGCGGGAAACACAATGAGCAGTACTTC,CASSPWTSGKHNEQYF
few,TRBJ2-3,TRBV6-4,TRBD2,TGTGCCAGCAGTGTTGTTAGCGGGAGCGTGGCAGATACGCAGTATTTT,CASSVVSGSVADTQYF
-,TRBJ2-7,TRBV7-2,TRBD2,TGTGCCAGCAGTTTAGCGGCTAGCGGGGGTCGCGAGCAGTACTTC,CASSLAASGGREQYF
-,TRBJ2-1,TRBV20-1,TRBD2,TGCAGTGCTAGAGGGGGACTAGCGGGAGGTCGCCGCAATGAGCAGTTCTTC,CSARGGLAGGRRNEQFF
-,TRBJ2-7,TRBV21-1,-,TGTGCCAGCAGAAACAGGTTTTTGGTCCACGAGCAGTACTTC,CASRNRFLVHEQYF
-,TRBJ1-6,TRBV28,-,TGTGCCAGCAGCCTCAAAGGGGTCCCCTATAATTCACCCCTCCACTTT,CASSLKGVPYNSPLHF
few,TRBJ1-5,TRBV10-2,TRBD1,TGCGCCAGCAGTGCAGGGGGCGCCTCGTCTCAGCCCCAGCATTTT,CASSAGGASSQPQHF
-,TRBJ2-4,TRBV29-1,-,TGCAGCGTTGGCAGATCCCTAGCCAAAAACATTCAGTACTTC,CSVGRSLAKNIQYF
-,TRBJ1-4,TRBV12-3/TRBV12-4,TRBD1,TGTGCCAGCAGTTTATGGCAGGGGGCGGATGAAAAACTGTTTTTT,CASSLWQGADEKLFF
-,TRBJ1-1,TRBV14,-,TGTGCCAGCAGCCAAGCATGGGGGAGGAACACTGAAGCTTTCTTT,CASSQAWGRNTEAFF
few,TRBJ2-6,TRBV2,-,TGTGCCAGCACGGACGGAGGGGCTGATGGGGCCAACGTCCTGACTTTC,CASTDGGADGANVLTF
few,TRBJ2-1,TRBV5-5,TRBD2,TGTGCCAGCAGAGTCCTGGCGGGGGGACTCAATGAGCAGTTCTTC,CASRVLAGGLNEQFF